This passage covers 19 T cell receptor beta chains from one sample sequenced in a study of T cell responses to AZD1222 COVID-19 vaccine (dated by TCRdb to the early 2020s). The sample's time point label, in plain terms: baseline before first vaccination. What this sample's treatment or condition label stands for: meningococcal conjugate vaccine given as trial control. Library method: the immunoSEQ multiplex PCR assay. TCRdb retrieved this table from immuneACCESS and kept in-frame rearrangements only. Not all clones are present; in checked studies, unresolved V genes account for under half, and no reason is known for the remainder. The sample contains fewer than 80,000 clones, 79% of them found a single time. The ten largest clones add up to 23% of the sample. Sequences were derived from peripheral blood, sampled on day 0 of MenACWY control vaccination. The receptors originated from an adult in good health.

V is TRBV6-6 and J is TRBJ2-5, with D possibly matching TRBD2 (6 bases). The CDR3 has 13 amino acids. Per the germline V gene, CDR1 is MNHNY and CDR2 is SVGAGI (reference sequence). Trimming removed 8 bases at V and 3 bases at J, with 13 bases between. DNA for the CDR3: TGTGCCAGCTGTCGTACGGGAGAAGAGACCCAGTACTTC. Its translation: CASCRTGEETQYF.

The chain links TRBV10-2 to TRBJ2-2, with 8 bases fitting TRBD1. This CDR3 is built from 16 residues. Germline CDR1 reads WSHSY; CDR2 reads SAAADI. V lost 0 bases and J lost 4; bases outside the gene matches: 4. The CDR3 nucleotides are TGCGCCAGCAGTGAGTCGAGGGACAGGTCCACCGGGGAGCTGTTTTTT. This translates into CASSESRDRSTGELFF.

This chain uses TRBV7-2 with TRBJ2-7, with D perhaps given as TRBD1 or TRBD2 (6 bases each). The CDR3 is made up of 13 amino acids. From germline, CDR1 is SGHTA and CDR2 FQGNSA. With 6 bases removed from V and 4 bases from J, the gap between germline ends came to 13 bases. The CDR3 loop is CASSSGAWYEQYF. In DNA form, the CDR3 reads TGTGCCAGCAGTTCGGGGGCATGGTACGAGCAGTACTTC.

The chain recombines TRBV5-1 with TRBJ1-2; D remains ambiguous. The germline V gene has CDR1 SGHRS and CDR2 YFSETQ. V was trimmed by 4 bases and J by 2 bases, leaving 12 bases between them. This CDR3 region has 14 residues. CDR3 nucleotide sequence: TGCGCCAGCAGCGAGACGGGCACCAACTATGGCTACACCTTC. This gives the protein CASSETGTNYGYTF.

The count of this clone is one. This chain joins TRBV9 and TRBJ2-5; D ambiguous. This CDR3 is built from 14 residues. CDR1 and CDR2 from the germline V gene are SGDLS and YYNGEE. The V and J ends lost 0 bases and 11 bases respectively, with 17 bases between them. CDR3 in DNA: TGTGCCAGCAGCGTAGGGGAAGCCCGAGTCTTTCAGTACTTC. Protein: CASSVGEARVFQYF.

The chain links TRBV7-6 to TRBJ2-3, with D tentatively TRBD1 (6 bases). With 1 base removed from V and 5 bases from J, the gap between germline ends came to 13 bases. Germline values: CDR1 SGHVS, CDR2 FNYEAQ. This CDR3 has 15 residues. The CDR3 protein is CASSLGLGAGDTQYF. The CDR3 coding sequence is TGTGCCAGCAGCTTAGGGTTGGGGGCTGGAGATACGCAGTATTTT.

The rearrangement joins TRBV19 to TRBJ1-1; D call uncertain. This CDR3 has 13 residues. Germline CDR1 reads LNHDA; CDR2 reads SQIVND (reference sequence). Trimming took off 10 bases at V and 3 bases at J, with 15 bases between the two ends. CDR3 coding DNA: TGTGCCACCTCACTCAAAAGGGACACTGAAGCTTTCTTT. It specifies CATSLKRDTEAFF.

The chain has TRBV9 and TRBJ2-3; TRBD2 agrees at 7 bases. V gave up 4 bases and J gave up 7 bases; unmatched junction bases: 12. There are 15 residues in the CDR3. Per the germline V gene, CDR1 is SGDLS and CDR2 is YYNGEE. As DNA, the CDR3 is TGTGCCAGCAGCTCGAGAGGCGGGAGTATATATACGCAGTATTTT. Protein sequence: CASSSRGGSIYTQYF.

The genes are TRBV7-8 and TRBJ2-1, with TRBD2 identical over 8 bases. CDR1 and CDR2 from the germline V gene are SGHVS and FQNEAQ. The CDR3 totals 15 residues. Trimming took 1 base from V and 4 from J; bases not matched to a gene: 3. CDR3 in DNA: TGTGCCAGCAGCTTAGTTGAGCGGGGGTACAATGAGCAGTTCTTC. This encodes CASSLVERGYNEQFF.

The V gene is TRBV30, the J gene TRBJ1-1; the D is unclear. CDR1 and CDR2 (germline): GTSNPN, SVGIG (reference sequence). The CDR3 extends over 16 amino acids. Trimming left V 7 bases short and J 0 bases short, with 21 bases between. The CDR3 loop reads CASSDLTGLLNTEAFF. The CDR3 nucleotides read TGTGCCTCCTCTGATCTTACCGGACTCTTGAACACTGAAGCTTTCTTT.

The chain carries TRBV19 and TRBJ1-3; D unresolved. Germline V gene sequence: CDR1 LNHDA, CDR2 SQIVND (reference sequence). The V end lost 6 bases, the J end lost 1 base, and 10 bases lay between the germline ends. CDR3 length: 14 residues. The DNA for the CDR3 is TGTGCCAGTAGGGTCGGCTCGTCTGGAAACACCATATATTTT. This sequence encodes CASRVGSSGNTIYF. The full variable domain, in which reference TRBV19 and TRBJ1-3 provide the parts outside the CDR3, is DGGITQSPKYLFRKEGQNVTLSCEQNLNHDAMYWYRQDPGQGLRLIYYSQIVNDFQKGDIAEGYSVSREKKESFPLTVTSAQKNPTAFYLCASRVGSSGNTIYFGEGSWLTVV.

The chain employs TRBV4-2 and TRBJ1-2; D ambiguous. This CDR3 is 16 amino acids long. V lost 1 base to trimming and J lost 0 bases, with 12 bases between them. Germline V gene sequence: CDR1 LGHNA, CDR2 YNFKEQ. CDR3 DNA sequence: TGTGCCAGCAGCCAAGCCGGGAGAGCCCCTAACTATGGCTACACCTTC. The encoded protein is CASSQAGRAPNYGYTF.

The table lists this clone with many counts. This chain uses TRBV6-2 or TRBV6-3 with TRBJ1-2; D not certain. This CDR3 is built from 14 residues. The ends were cut back, 5 bases at V and 2 bases at J, with 12 bases in the middle. CDR1 and CDR2 (germline): MNHEY, SVGEGT. In DNA, the CDR3 is TGTGCCAGCAGTGCGGGCAGGCAAAACTATGGCTACACCTTC. Amino acid sequence: CASSAGRQNYGYTF.

The chain uses TRBV5-1 and TRBJ2-1; D possibly matches TRBD1 or TRBD2 (5 bases each). Germline V gene lookup returns CDR1 SGHRS and CDR2 YFSETQ. This CDR3 has 18 amino acids. V was shortened by 3 bases and J by 10 bases, with 29 bases between the two germline ends. The CDR3: CASSYSVSSRGGPGEQFF. The CDR3 DNA reads TGCGCCAGCAGCTATAGTGTTAGCTCACGGGGCGGCCCCGGGGAGCAGTTCTTC. The variable domain in full, with the rest retrieved from reference TRBV5-1 and TRBJ2-1, is KAGVTQTPRYLIKTRGQQVTLSCSPISGHRSVSWYQQTPGQGLQFLFEYFSETQRNKGNFPGRFSGRQFSNSRSEMNVSTLELGDSALYLCASSYSVSSRGGPGEQFFGPGTRLTVL.

V and J are TRBV19 and TRBJ1-5; tentative D call: TRBD1 (5 bases). CDR3 length equals 15 residues. CDR1 and CDR2 (germline): LNHDA, SQIVND (reference sequence). Trimming cost V 1 base and J 4 bases, with 11 bases left between them. The CDR3 spells CASSIGTRGNQPQHF. In DNA form, the CDR3 reads TGTGCCAGTAGTATAGGGACAAGGGGTAATCAGCCCCAGCATTTT.

This rearrangement joins TRBV5-8 to TRBJ2-7; 8 nucleotides match TRBD1. Germline trimming cut 0 bases from V and 2 bases from J; bases unmatched to any gene: 10. There are 17 residues in the CDR3. Per germline, CDR1 SGHTS and CDR2 YDEGEE. The CDR3 DNA sequence: TGTGCCAGCAGCTTGGCCCCTGGGTCAGGGGGCGCCTACGAGCAGTACTTC. Translated: CASSLAPGSGGAYEQYF.

This rearrangement joins TRBV6-5 to TRBJ1-2; unclear D gene. CDR1 and CDR2 from the germline V gene are MNHEY and SVGAGI. V was cut by 0 bases and J by 6 bases, with 8 bases left in between. The CDR3 is 13 amino acids. CDR3 coding DNA: TGTGCCAGCAGTTACTCGAACGGGAATGGCTACACCTTC. As protein: CASSYSNGNGYTF.

CDR3: CASSEFSSGTDTQYF. CDR3 DNA sequence: TGCGCCAGCAGTGAGTTTAGTAGCGGCACAGATACGCAGTATTTT. The chain combines TRBV10-2 with TRBJ2-3, with a weak D call TRBD2 (5 bases). The CDR3 contains 15 residues. Germline CDR1 is WSHSY and CDR2 is SAAADI. Trimming removed 1 base at V and 1 base at J, with 9 bases between.

This clone was observed once. The chain couples TRBV5-1 to TRBJ1-6; TRBD1 aligns across 7 bases. CDR1 and CDR2 from the germline V gene are SGHRS and YFSETQ. The trim removed 4 bases at V and 8 bases at J, leaving 12 bases unmatched. The CDR3 consists of 16 residues. The CDR3 loop is CASSLSDRSMDSPLHF. The CDR3 nucleotides read TGCGCCAGCAGCCTTTCGGACAGGTCGATGGATTCACCCCTCCACTTT.